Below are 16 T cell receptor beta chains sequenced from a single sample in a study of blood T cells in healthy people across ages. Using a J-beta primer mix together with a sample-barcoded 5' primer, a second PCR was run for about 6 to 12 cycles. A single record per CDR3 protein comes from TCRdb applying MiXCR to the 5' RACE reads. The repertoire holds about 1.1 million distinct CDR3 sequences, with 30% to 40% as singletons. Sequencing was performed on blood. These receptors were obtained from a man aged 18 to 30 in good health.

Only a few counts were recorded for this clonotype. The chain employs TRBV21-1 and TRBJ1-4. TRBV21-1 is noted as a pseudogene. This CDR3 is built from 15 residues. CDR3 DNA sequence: TGTGCCAGCAGCAAAGAAAGCGTCCCTAATGAAAAACTGTTTTTT. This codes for CASSKESVPNEKLFF.

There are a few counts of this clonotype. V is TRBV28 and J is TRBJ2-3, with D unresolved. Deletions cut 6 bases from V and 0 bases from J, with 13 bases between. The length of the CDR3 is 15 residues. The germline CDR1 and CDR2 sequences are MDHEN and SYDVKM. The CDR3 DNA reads TGTGCCAGCAGCCTAGGCCCACACAGCACAGATACGCAGTATTTT. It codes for CASSLGPHSTDTQYF.

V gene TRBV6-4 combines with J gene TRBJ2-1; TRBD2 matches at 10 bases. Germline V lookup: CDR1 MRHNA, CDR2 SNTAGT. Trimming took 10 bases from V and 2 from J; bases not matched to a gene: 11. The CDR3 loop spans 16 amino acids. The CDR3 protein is CATSIKSGGAYNEQFF. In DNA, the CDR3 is TGTGCCACCAGCATTAAAAGCGGGGGGGCCTACAATGAGCAGTTCTTC.

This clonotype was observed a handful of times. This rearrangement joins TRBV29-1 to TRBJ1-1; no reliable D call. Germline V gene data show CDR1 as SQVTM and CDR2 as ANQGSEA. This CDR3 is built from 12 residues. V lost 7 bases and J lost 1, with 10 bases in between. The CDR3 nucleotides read TGCAGCGCACCCGACAAGAACACTGAAGCTTTCTTT. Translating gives CSAPDKNTEAFF. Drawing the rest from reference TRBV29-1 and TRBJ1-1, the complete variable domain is SAVISQKPSRDICQRGTSLTIQCQVDSQVTMMFWYRQQPGQSLTLIATANQGSEATYESGFVIDKFPISRPNLTFSTLTVSNMSPEDSSIYLCSAPDKNTEAFFGQGTRLTVV.

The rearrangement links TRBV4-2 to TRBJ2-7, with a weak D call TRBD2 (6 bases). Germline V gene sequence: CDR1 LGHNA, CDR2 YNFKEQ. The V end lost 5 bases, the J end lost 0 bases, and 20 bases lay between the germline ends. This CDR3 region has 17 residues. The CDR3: CASSGLVEGGSSYEQYF. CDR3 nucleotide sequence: TGTGCCAGCAGCGGCTTGGTTGAGGGAGGAAGCTCCTACGAGCAGTACTTC.

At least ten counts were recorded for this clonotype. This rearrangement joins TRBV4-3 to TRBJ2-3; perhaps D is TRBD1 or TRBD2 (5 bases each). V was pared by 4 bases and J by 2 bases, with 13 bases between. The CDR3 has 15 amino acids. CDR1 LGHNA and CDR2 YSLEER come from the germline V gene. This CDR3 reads CASSPGAGPTDTQYF. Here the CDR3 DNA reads TGCGCCAGCAGCCCCGGGGCAGGGCCCACAGATACGCAGTATTTT.

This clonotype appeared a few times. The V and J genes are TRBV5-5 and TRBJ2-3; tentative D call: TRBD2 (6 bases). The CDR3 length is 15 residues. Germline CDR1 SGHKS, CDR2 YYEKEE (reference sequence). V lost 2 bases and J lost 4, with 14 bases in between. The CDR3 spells CASSFNYRRADTQYF. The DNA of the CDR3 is TGTGCCAGCAGCTTCAACTACCGGAGGGCAGATACGCAGTATTTT.

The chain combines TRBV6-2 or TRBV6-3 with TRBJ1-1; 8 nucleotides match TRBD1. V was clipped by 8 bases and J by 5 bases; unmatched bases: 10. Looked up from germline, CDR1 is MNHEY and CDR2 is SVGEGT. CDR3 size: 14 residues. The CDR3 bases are TGTGCCAGCGCAAAAACGACAGGGGAGACTGAAGCTTTCTTT. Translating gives CASAKTTGETEAFF.

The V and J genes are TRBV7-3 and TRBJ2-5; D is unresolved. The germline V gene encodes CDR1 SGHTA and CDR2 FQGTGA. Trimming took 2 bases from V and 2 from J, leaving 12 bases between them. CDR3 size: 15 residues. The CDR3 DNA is TGTGCCAGCAGCTTAGGTATTAGCCGGCAAGAGACCCAGTACTTC. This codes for CASSLGISRQETQYF.

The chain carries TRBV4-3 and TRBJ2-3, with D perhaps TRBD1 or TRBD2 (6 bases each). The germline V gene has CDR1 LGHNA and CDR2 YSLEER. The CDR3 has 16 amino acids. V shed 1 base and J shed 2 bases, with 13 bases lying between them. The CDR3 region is CASSQAPGAITDTQYF. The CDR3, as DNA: TGCGCCAGCAGCCAAGCGCCGGGGGCCATCACAGATACGCAGTATTTT.

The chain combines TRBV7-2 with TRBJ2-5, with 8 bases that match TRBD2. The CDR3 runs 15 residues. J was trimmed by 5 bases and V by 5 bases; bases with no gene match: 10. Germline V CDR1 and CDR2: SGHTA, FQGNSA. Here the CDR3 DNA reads TGTGCCAGCAGCATCGCGGGGGGTCATGGGGAGACCCAGTACTTC. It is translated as CASSIAGGHGETQYF.

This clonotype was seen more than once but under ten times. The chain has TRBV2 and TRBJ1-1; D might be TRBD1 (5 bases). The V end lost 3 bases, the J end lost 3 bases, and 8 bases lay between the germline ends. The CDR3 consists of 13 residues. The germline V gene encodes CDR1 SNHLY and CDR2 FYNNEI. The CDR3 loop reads CASSDPGDTEAFF. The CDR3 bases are TGTGCCAGCAGTGACCCGGGGGACACTGAAGCTTTCTTT.

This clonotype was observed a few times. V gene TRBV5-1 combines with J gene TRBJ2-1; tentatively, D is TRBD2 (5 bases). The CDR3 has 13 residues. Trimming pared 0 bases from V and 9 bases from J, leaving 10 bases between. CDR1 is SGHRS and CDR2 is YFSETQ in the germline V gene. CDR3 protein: CASSLGLAIEQFF. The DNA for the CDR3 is TGCGCCAGCAGCTTGGGCCTAGCTATTGAGCAGTTCTTC.

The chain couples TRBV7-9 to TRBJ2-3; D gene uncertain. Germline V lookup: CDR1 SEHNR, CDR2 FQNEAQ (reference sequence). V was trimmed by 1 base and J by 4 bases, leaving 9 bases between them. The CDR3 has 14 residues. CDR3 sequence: CASSLDLGSDTQYF. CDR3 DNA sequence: TGTGCCAGCAGCTTAGATTTGGGATCAGATACGCAGTATTTT.

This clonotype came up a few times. The CDR3 nucleotides read TGCGCCAGCAGCCTAGCAGGGGAATCCTACGAGCAGTACTTC. Translation gives CASSLAGESYEQYF. The gene calls are TRBV4-3 and TRBJ2-7; D might be TRBD1 (6 bases). Germline V gene lookup returns CDR1 LGHNA and CDR2 YSLEER. The CDR3 totals 14 residues. Trimming took off 4 bases at V and 1 base at J, with 11 bases between the two ends.

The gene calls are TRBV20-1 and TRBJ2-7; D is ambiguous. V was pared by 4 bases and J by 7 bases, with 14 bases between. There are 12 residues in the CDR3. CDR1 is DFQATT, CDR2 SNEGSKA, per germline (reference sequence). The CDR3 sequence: CSAIEMWNEQYF. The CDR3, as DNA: TGCAGTGCTATAGAGATGTGGAATGAGCAGTACTTC.